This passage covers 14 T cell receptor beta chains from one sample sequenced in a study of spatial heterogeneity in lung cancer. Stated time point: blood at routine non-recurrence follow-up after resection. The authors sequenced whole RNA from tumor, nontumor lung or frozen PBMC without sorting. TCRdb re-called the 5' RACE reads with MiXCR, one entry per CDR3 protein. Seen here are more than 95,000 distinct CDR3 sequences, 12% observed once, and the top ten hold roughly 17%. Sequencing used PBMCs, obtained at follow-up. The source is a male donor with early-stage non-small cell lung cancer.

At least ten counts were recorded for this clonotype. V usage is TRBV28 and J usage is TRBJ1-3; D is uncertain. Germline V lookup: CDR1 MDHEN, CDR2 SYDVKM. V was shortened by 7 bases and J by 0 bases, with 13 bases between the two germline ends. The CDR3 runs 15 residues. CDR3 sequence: CASTGVGPSGNTIYF. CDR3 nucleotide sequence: TGTGCCAGCACTGGGGTCGGGCCCTCTGGAAACACCATATATTTT.

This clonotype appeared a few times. CDR3 bases: TGTGCCAGCAGCTTAGGCGGGCCCACTGAAGCTTTCTTT. Translating it yields CASSLGGPTEAFF. The chain combines TRBV5-4 with TRBJ1-1, with unresolved D. Germline loops: CDR1 SGHNT, CDR2 YYREEE (reference sequence). V shed 2 bases and J shed 4 bases, with 9 bases lying between them. The CDR3 has 13 residues.

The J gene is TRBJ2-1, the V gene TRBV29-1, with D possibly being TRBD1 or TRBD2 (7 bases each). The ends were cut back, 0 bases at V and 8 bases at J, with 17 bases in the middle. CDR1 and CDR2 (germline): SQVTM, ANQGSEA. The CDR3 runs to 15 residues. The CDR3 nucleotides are TGCAGCGTTGAAGATCCGACAGGGAGGGGGGATGAGCAGTTCTTC. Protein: CSVEDPTGRGDEQFF.

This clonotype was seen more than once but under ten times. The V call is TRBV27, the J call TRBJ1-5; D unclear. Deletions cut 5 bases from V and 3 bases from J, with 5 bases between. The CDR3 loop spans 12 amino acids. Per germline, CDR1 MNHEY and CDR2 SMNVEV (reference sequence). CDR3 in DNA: TGTGCCAGCAGTCACAACAATCAGCCCCAGCATTTT. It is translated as CASSHNNQPQHF.

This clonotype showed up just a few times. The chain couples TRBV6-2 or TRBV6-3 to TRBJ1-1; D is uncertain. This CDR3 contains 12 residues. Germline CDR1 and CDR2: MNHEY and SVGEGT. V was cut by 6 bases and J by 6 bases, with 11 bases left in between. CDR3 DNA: TGTGCCAGCAGCACCGTGTGGGCTGAAGCTTTCTTT. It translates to CASSTVWAEAFF.

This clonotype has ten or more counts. CDR3 residues: CASSGSDRNEQFF. The CDR3 DNA sequence: TGTGCCAGCAGTGGCTCGGACAGAAATGAGCAGTTCTTC. The chain is built from TRBV6-2 or TRBV6-3 and TRBJ2-1; D perhaps matches TRBD1 (6 bases). CDR3 length: 13 amino acids. Germline assignment: CDR1 MNHEY and CDR2 SVGEGT. V was shortened by 5 bases and J by 7 bases, with 12 bases between the two germline ends.

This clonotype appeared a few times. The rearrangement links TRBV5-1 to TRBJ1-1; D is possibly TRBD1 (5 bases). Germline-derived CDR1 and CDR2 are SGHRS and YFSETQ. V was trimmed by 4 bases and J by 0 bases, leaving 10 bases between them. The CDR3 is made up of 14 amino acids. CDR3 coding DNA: TGCGCCAGCAGCGAGGGGAGCTTGAACACTGAAGCTTTCTTT. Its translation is CASSEGSLNTEAFF. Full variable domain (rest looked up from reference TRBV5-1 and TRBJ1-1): KAGVTQTPRYLIKTRGQQVTLSCSPISGHRSVSWYQQTPGQGLQFLFEYFSETQRNKGNFPGRFSGRQFSNSRSEMNVSTLELGDSALYLCASSEGSLNTEAFFGQGTRLTVV.

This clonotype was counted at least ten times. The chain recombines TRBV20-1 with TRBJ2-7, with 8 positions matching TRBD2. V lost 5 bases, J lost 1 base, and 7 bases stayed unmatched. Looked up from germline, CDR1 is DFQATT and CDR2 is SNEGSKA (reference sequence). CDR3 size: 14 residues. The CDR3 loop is CSARRAGGSYEQYF. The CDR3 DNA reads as TGCAGTGCTCGGAGGGCGGGGGGTTCCTACGAGCAGTACTTC.

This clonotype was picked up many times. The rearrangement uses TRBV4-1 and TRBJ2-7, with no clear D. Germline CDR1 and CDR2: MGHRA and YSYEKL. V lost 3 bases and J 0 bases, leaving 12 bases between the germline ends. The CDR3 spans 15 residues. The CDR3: CASSHRASISYEQYF. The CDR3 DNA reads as TGCGCCAGCAGCCACCGGGCTTCCATCTCCTACGAGCAGTACTTC.

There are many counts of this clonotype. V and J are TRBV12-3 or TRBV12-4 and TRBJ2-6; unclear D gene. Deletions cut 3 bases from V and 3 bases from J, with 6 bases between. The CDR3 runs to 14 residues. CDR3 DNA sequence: TGTGCCAGCAGTTTGGAGTTTGGGGCCAACGTCCTGACTTTC. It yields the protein CASSLEFGANVLTF.

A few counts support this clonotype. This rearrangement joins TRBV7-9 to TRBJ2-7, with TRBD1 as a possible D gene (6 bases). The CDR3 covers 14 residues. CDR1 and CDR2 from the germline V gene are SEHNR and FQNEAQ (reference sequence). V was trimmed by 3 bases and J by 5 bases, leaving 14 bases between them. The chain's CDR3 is CASSFWSGVDEQYF. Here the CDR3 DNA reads TGTGCCAGCAGCTTTTGGTCAGGGGTGGACGAGCAGTACTTC.

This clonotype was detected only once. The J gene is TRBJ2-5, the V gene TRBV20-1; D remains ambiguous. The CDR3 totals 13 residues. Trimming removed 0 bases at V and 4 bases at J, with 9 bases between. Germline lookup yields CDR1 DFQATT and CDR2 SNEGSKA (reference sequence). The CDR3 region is CSARDFSPETQYF. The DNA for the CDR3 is TGCAGTGCTAGAGATTTCTCCCCAGAGACCCAGTACTTC.

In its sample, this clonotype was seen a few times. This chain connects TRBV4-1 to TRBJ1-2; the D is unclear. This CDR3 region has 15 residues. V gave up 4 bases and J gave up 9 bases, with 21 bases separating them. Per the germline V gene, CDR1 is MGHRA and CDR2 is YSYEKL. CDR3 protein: CASSPTAAERYRYTF. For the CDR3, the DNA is TGCGCCAGCAGCCCCACCGCGGCAGAACGGTATCGCTACACCTTC.

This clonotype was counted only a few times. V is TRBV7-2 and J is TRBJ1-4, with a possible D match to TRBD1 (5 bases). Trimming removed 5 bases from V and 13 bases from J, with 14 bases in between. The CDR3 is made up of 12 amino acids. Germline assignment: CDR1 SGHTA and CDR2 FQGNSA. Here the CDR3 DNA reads TGTGCCAGCAGCCCAGGGAGAGGACCACTGTTTTTT. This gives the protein CASSPGRGPLFF.